The clone carrying this T cell receptor beta chain was counted a single time. Its antigen is not identified. The use of genomic DNA as template underpinned the TCR beta VDJ and CDR3 profiling. MiXCR, applied by TCRdb to the reads, yields one record per CDR3 protein. The data contain roughly 180,000 distinct CDR3 sequences, about 44% of them singletons. This entry is derived from a study of CD8+CD57+ T cells in acquired aplastic anemia. Overall study context: Sorted CD4+ and CD8+ cells yielded DNA averaging roughly 3.3 ug.

Germline lookup yields CDR1 SGHAT and CDR2 FQNNGV. V lost 5 bases, J lost 4 bases, and 21 bases lay in between. There are 16 residues in the CDR3. Study-wide findings and caveats: Patients showed no significant difference from controls in CD8+ Simpson's diversity. Comparison of patients with controls identified roughly 30 shared CD8+ CDR3 sequences.

Only patients with CD8+CD57+ cell expansion on flow cytometry were chosen for sequencing. Patients were treatment-naive when blood was sampled. This chain joins TRBV11-2 and TRBJ2-7; D possibly corresponds to TRBD2 (6 bases). The sequencing input was sorted CD4+, CD8+, or CD8+CD57+ T cells (not recorded which) from PBMCs. The receptor's source is a human donor with aplastic anemia. DNA of the CDR3: TGTGCCAGCAGCGCAATCCCGGGAGCCGGGGCGTACGAGCAGTACTTC. Translation gives CASSAIPGAGAYEQYF. The full variable domain, rest sourced from reference TRBV11-2 and TRBJ2-7, is EAGVAQSPRYKIIEKRQSVAFWCNPISGHATLYWYQQILGQGPKLLIQFQNNGVVDDSQLPKDRFSAERLKGVDSTLKIQPAKLEDSAVYLCASSAIPGAGAYEQYFGPGTRLTVT.